The 32 T cell receptor beta chains listed next were all sequenced from one sample in a study of glioma-infiltrating T cells. The iRepertoire nested amplicon-rescue multiplex PCR amplified TCR alpha and beta CDR3s from RNA. MiXCR was run by TCRdb on the multiplex PCR reads, yielding one entry per CDR3 protein. The table shows a few hundred thousand distinct CDR3 sequences, with less than 50% occurring only once. The sequenced material came from glioma tissue, nonneoplastic brain tissue, or PBMCs (not recorded which). The receptors here all came from a human donor with low-grade glioma or glioblastoma, undergoing nonglioma brain surgery, or in good health (not recorded which).

The rearrangement joins TRBV19 to TRBJ2-3, with D perhaps matching TRBD2 (5 bases). The CDR3 consists of 14 residues. The V gene lost 5 bases and the J gene lost 6 bases, with 15 bases spanning the gap. Germline CDR1 is LNHDA and CDR2 is SQIVND (reference sequence). This CDR3 is CASSSGPRGDTQYF. As DNA, the CDR3 is TGTGCCAGTAGTTCCGGGCCTCGAGGGGATACGCAGTATTTT. Using reference TRBV19 and TRBJ2-3 for the parts outside the CDR3, the full variable domain is DGGITQSPKYLFRKEGQNVTLSCEQNLNHDAMYWYRQDPGQGLRLIYYSQIVNDFQKGDIAEGYSVSREKKESFPLTVTSAQKNPTAFYLCASSSGPRGDTQYFGPGTRLTVL.

V gene TRBV4-2 combines with J gene TRBJ2-1; D not resolved. V was cut by 0 bases and J by 6 bases, with 12 bases left in between. The germline V gene has CDR1 LGHNA and CDR2 YNFKEQ. The CDR3 is 15 amino acids. The CDR3 DNA reads as TGTGCCAGCAGCCAAGAACGTCCTAGACTCAATGAGCAGTTCTTC. This sequence encodes CASSQERPRLNEQFF.

In this sample, this clonotype turned up many times. The chain is built from TRBV4-2 and TRBJ2-1; 7 positions match TRBD2. Germline assignment: CDR1 LGHNA and CDR2 YNFKEQ. With 2 bases clipped from V and 8 bases from J, the junction kept 9 bases outside the gene matches. There are 15 residues in the CDR3. The CDR3 DNA sequence: TGTGCCAGCAGCCAACCGGGACTACGGGTCTATGAGCAGTTCTTC. Translation: CASSQPGLRVYEQFF.

The chain is built from TRBV2 and TRBJ1-1; maybe TRBD1 (6 bases). The CDR3 runs to 14 residues. Per germline, CDR1 SNHLY and CDR2 FYNNEI. V was shortened by 6 bases and J by 2 bases, with 13 bases between the two germline ends. The CDR3 is CASRADGTNTEAFF. The CDR3 nucleotides are TGTGCCAGCAGAGCAGACGGGACAAACACTGAAGCTTTCTTT.

The chain links TRBV4-3 to TRBJ2-3; 7 bases align to TRBD2. This CDR3 region has 16 residues. With 4 bases clipped from V and 4 bases from J, the junction kept 11 bases outside the gene matches. Germline CDR1 is LGHNA and CDR2 is YSLEER. The CDR3 DNA sequence: TGCGCCAGCAGCCTCGTGGGGGGAGGGCCCCCAGATACGCAGTATTTT. It codes for CASSLVGGGPPDTQYF.

This clonotype has just a few counts. Given a much more abundant clone one base away, this may be a read error. The chain employs TRBV6-1 and TRBJ1-1; D possibly corresponds to TRBD1 (6 bases). The CDR3 length is 11 residues. Germline CDR1 is MNHNS and CDR2 is SASEGT. The CDR3 nucleotides read TGTGCCAGCAGTCAGGGGTCTGAAGCTTCCTTT. Its translation: CASSQGSEASF.

Only one count was recorded for this clonotype. V usage is TRBV19 and J usage is TRBJ2-1; no firm D call. This CDR3 is built from 16 residues. Germline values: CDR1 LNHDA, CDR2 SQIVND (reference sequence). Trimming shortened V by 1 base and J by 2 bases, and 12 bases separated the two germline ends. The CDR3 bases are TGTGCCAGTAGTATAGGAGGTCATCCCACCTACAATGAGCAGTTCTTC. The encoded protein is CASSIGGHPTYNEQFF.

This clonotype has a count of ten or more. The genes are TRBV27 and TRBJ1-5; D gene uncertain. The CDR3 is 13 amino acids. The germline V gene encodes CDR1 MNHEY and CDR2 SMNVEV (reference sequence). V dropped 3 bases and J dropped 4 bases, with 7 bases sitting between them. CDR3 region: CASSFGRNQPQHF. Here the CDR3 DNA reads TGTGCCAGCAGTTTCGGTCGAAATCAGCCCCAGCATTTT.

Comments on this clonotype: One base away lies a much larger clone, so this may be a sequencing read error. The V call is TRBV20-1, the J call TRBJ1-1; D not certain. CDR1 and CDR2 (germline): DFQATT, SNEGSKA (reference sequence). This CDR3 has 15 residues. V shed 0 bases and J shed 3 bases, with 14 bases lying between them. CDR3 bases: TGCAGTGCTAGAGATCCCGAGAAGTCGGACACTGAAGCTTTCTTT. Its protein product is CSARDPEKSDTEAFF.

The rearrangement uses TRBV19 and TRBJ2-7; no reliable D call. Germline V gives CDR1 LNHDA, CDR2 SQIVND (reference sequence). V was pared by 5 bases and J by 6 bases, with 23 bases between. The length of the CDR3 is 16 residues. The DNA of the CDR3 is TGTGCCAGTAGTGTCCTCGGTACCTTATTACCTTCCGAGCAGTACTTC. Translating gives CASSVLGTLLPSEQYF.

CDR3 in amino acids: CASRVAGGFNQPQHF. CDR3 sequence (DNA): TGTGCCAGCCGCGTGGCAGGGGGTTTCAATCAGCCCCAGCATTTT. The chain is built from TRBV12-3 or TRBV12-4 and TRBJ1-5, with 7 nucleotides matching TRBD1. CDR3 size: 15 residues. Unmatched junction bases numbered 10, after V lost 8 bases and J lost 3 bases.

The chain carries TRBV5-4 and TRBJ2-2, with D unclear. Germline values: CDR1 SGHNT, CDR2 YYREEE (reference sequence). Trimming shortened V by 0 bases and J by 0 bases, and 6 bases separated the two germline ends. The CDR3 consists of 15 residues. In DNA, the CDR3 is TGTGCCAGCAGCTTGGGGGGTGCGAACACCGGGGAGCTGTTTTTT. This gives the protein CASSLGGANTGELFF.

CDR3 sequence (DNA): TGTGCCAGCAGCTTGGATCGGCAGGGGGTTACTGAAGCTTTCTTT. The encoded protein is CASSLDRQGVTEAFF. The chain couples TRBV5-4 to TRBJ1-1; TRBD1 agrees at 7 bases. This CDR3 contains 15 residues. CDR1 is SGHNT and CDR2 is YYREEE in the germline V gene (reference sequence). With V trimmed by 0 bases and J by 5 bases, 7 bases remained unmatched.

This clonotype showed up many times. J is TRBJ2-7 and V is TRBV20-1; D gene unclear. Looked up from germline, CDR1 is DFQATT and CDR2 is SNEGSKA (reference sequence). The CDR3 is made up of 12 amino acids. V lost 0 bases, J lost 5 bases, and 8 bases lay in between. The CDR3 coding sequence is TGCAGTGCTAGAGATGGGGTCCACGAGCAGTACTTC. Its protein product is CSARDGVHEQYF.

This clonotype was seen a few times. V gene TRBV19 combines with J gene TRBJ2-1; 9 positions match TRBD2. The CDR3 consists of 15 residues. With 6 bases clipped from V and 3 bases from J, the junction kept 6 bases outside the gene matches. The germline gives CDR1 LNHDA, CDR2 SQIVND (reference sequence). The CDR3 DNA reads as TGTGCCAGTAGGAGTGGACTAGCGATCTACAATGAGCAGTTCTTC. Amino acid sequence: CASRSGLAIYNEQFF.

V gene TRBV4-1 combines with J gene TRBJ1-1; TRBD1 is a possible D gene (6 bases). Germline lookup yields CDR1 MGHRA and CDR2 YSYEKL. This CDR3 region has 17 residues. Trimming removed 1 base from V and 7 bases from J, with 22 bases in between. CDR3 DNA sequence: TGCGCCAGCAGCCAAGTTGTTGGGGGCGTAGATAACGGTGAAGCTTTCTTT. This translates into CASSQVVGGVDNGEAFF.

This clonotype was detected only a few times. The rearrangement uses TRBV5-1 and TRBJ2-7; 7 bases fit TRBD2. Trimming cost V 0 bases and J 5 bases; bases outside gene matches: 11. The CDR3 contains 16 residues. Looked up from germline, CDR1 is SGHRS and CDR2 is YFSETQ. CDR3 coding DNA: TGCGCCAGCAGCTTGGTCGGAGCGGGATCGGGGCACGAGCAGTACTTC. The encoded protein is CASSLVGAGSGHEQYF.

Comment on this clonotype: A junction boundary mismatches the germline segment, possibly from a read error. The chain recombines TRBV27 with TRBJ2-7, with D possibly TRBD1 on 6 matching bases. The CDR3 length is 13 residues. Germline V lookup: CDR1 MNHEY, CDR2 SMNVEV (reference sequence). The CDR3 region has the DNA TGTGCCAGCAGTTTTAGGACAGCCTACAAGCAGTACTTC. Encoded protein: CASSFRTAYKQYF.

This chain uses TRBV4-3 with TRBJ2-1; 7 bases fit TRBD1. The germline CDR1 and CDR2 sequences are LGHNA and YSLEER. J lost 8 bases, V lost 0 bases, and 13 bases had no gene match. The CDR3 covers 17 residues. The DNA for the CDR3 is TGCGCCAGCAGCCAAGAACCCACCGGGACAGTTATCCATGAGCAGTTCTTC. Protein product: CASSQEPTGTVIHEQFF.

The gene calls are TRBV11-1 and TRBJ1-2; unclear D gene. CDR1 and CDR2 (germline): SGHAT, FQDESV (reference sequence). The CDR3 extends over 13 amino acids. Deletions cut 3 bases from V and 4 bases from J, with 9 bases between. The CDR3 region has the DNA TGTGCCAGCAGCTTTGGACCGAGCTATGGCTACACCTTC. Translating it yields CASSFGPSYGYTF. Full variable domain (missing parts from reference TRBV11-1 and TRBJ1-2): EAEVAQSPRYKITEKSQAVAFWCDPISGHATLYWYRQILGQGPELLVQFQDESVVDDSQLPKDRFSAERLKGVDSTLKIQPAELGDSAMYLCASSFGPSYGYTFGSGTRLTVV.

The chain combines TRBV6-1 with TRBJ2-7; D is possibly TRBD1 (5 bases). Germline V gene sequence: CDR1 MNHNS, CDR2 SASEGT. The length of the CDR3 is 14 residues. V was cut by 9 bases and J by 1 base, with 16 bases left in between. This CDR3 reads CASSPFTGSYEQYF. CDR3 DNA sequence: TGTGCCAGTTCCCCATTCACAGGTTCCTACGAGCAGTACTTC.

The CDR3 reads CASSSTKLHNAPSLYF. The CDR3 DNA sequence: TGTGCCAGCAGTTCAACAAAACTTCATAATGCCCCGAGTCTGTACTTC. The rearrangement uses TRBV27 and TRBJ2-7, with no clear D. The V end was cut by 4 bases, the J end by 12 bases, with 28 bases between. The length of the CDR3 is 16 residues. CDR1 is MNHEY, CDR2 SMNVEV, per germline (reference sequence).

This clonotype was recorded a few times. This sequence joins TRBV29-1 and TRBJ1-2; 8 bases agree with TRBD1. This CDR3 is built from 12 residues. The junction had 7 bases not matched to a gene; V was cut back by 6 bases and J by 7 bases. Germline V CDR1 and CDR2: SQVTM, ANQGSEA. The CDR3 here is CSVDRGSGGYTF. The CDR3 bases are TGCAGCGTAGACAGGGGCTCTGGTGGCTACACCTTC.

Worth noting for this clonotype: This may arise from a read error, as a much more abundant clone is one base away. The chain has TRBV6-5 and TRBJ2-7; a weak D match, TRBD2 (5 bases). CDR3 length: 14 amino acids. Germline V gene data show CDR1 as MNHEY and CDR2 as SVGAGI. In nucleotides, the CDR3 is TGTGCCAGCCTAACTCTGGTGGGAGCGTACGAGCGGTACTTC. Its translation is CASLTLVGAYERYF.

As concerns this clonotype: Compared with germline, one end of the junction differs, possibly owing to a read error. The V gene is TRBV25-1, the J gene TRBJ2-7, with 9 bases aligning to TRBD1. The CDR3 totals 14 residues. Germline CDR1 reads MGHDK; CDR2 reads SYGVNS. The CDR3 region has the DNA TGTGCCAGCAGTGATGGGACAGGGAGACACGAGCAGAACTTC. This gives the protein CASSDGTGRHEQNF.

The chain employs TRBV2 and TRBJ2-1; no firm D call. Trimming removed 8 bases from V and 3 bases from J, with 11 bases in between. Germline-derived CDR1 and CDR2 are SNHLY and FYNNEI. The CDR3 is 13 residues long. CDR3 sequence (DNA): TGTGCCAGCCATCAAGGTCACTACAATGAGCAGTTCTTC. It encodes CASHQGHYNEQFF. Using reference TRBV2 and TRBJ2-1 for the parts outside the CDR3, the full variable domain is EPEVTQTPSHQVTQMGQEVILRCVPISNHLYFYWYRQILGQKVEFLVSFYNNEISEKSEIFDDQFSVERPDGSNFTLKIRSTKLEDSAMYFCASHQGHYNEQFFGPGTRLTVL.

The chain joins TRBV28 to TRBJ1-5; 10 nucleotides line up with TRBD1. The germline CDR1 and CDR2 sequences are MDHEN and SYDVKM. V was pared by 6 bases and J by 4 bases, with 3 bases of the junction left unmatched. The length of the CDR3 is 14 residues. The CDR3 region has the DNA TGTGCCAGCAGCCGGACAGGGGGGAATCAGCCCCAGCATTTT. This translates into CASSRTGGNQPQHF. Filled out from reference TRBV28 and TRBJ1-5, the complete variable domain reads DVKVTQSSRYLVKRTGEKVFLECVQDMDHENMFWYRQDPGLGLRLIYFSYDVKMKEKGDIPEGYSVSREKKERFSLILESASTNQTSMYLCASSRTGGNQPQHFGDGTRLSIL.

A remark on this clonotype: One base away lies a much larger clone, so this may be a sequencing read error. The chain couples TRBV6-6 to TRBJ1-5, with TRBD1 as a possible D gene (6 bases). The CDR3 spans 14 residues. Germline lookup yields CDR1 MNHNY and CDR2 SVGAGI (reference sequence). The CDR3 sequence is CDSSPGQPGQPQHF. For the CDR3, the DNA is TGTGACAGCAGCCCCGGACAGCCGGGTCAGCCCCAGCATTTT.

This chain links TRBV25-1 with TRBJ2-7; 10 nucleotides line up with TRBD1. This CDR3 comprises 17 residues. Trimming took 2 bases from V and 3 from J; bases not matched to a gene: 10. The V gene's germline CDR1 is MGHDK and CDR2 SYGVNS. CDR3 nucleotide sequence: TGTGCCAGCAGTGAAGAGAGGGGGACAGGGGACCACTACGAGCAGTACTTC. This encodes CASSEERGTGDHYEQYF.

This clonotype occurred many times. The chain recombines TRBV27 with TRBJ2-3, with 7 nucleotides matching TRBD2. This CDR3 spans 16 amino acids. The germline V gene has CDR1 MNHEY and CDR2 SMNVEV (reference sequence). V gave up 6 bases and J gave up 0 bases; unmatched junction bases: 9. In DNA form, the CDR3 reads TGTGCCAGCAGCTTACTAGCGTCCTACAGCACAGATACGCAGTATTTT. This translates into CASSLLASYSTDTQYF.

In its sample, this clonotype was seen many times. The chain combines TRBV28 with TRBJ2-3; no clear D gene. V gave up 5 bases and J gave up 2 bases, with 20 bases separating them. The CDR3 is 17 amino acids. Germline loops: CDR1 MDHEN, CDR2 SYDVKM. The CDR3 sequence is CASSNPTGESTTDTQYF. The DNA of the CDR3 is TGTGCCAGCAGTAACCCCACCGGAGAGAGCACCACAGATACGCAGTATTTT.

In nucleotides, the CDR3 is TGCAGTGCTAACCCATCCTCTTCCTACGAGCAGTACTTC. This gives the protein CSANPSSSYEQYF. The V and J genes are TRBV20-1 and TRBJ2-7; no firm D call. Germline-derived CDR1 and CDR2 are DFQATT and SNEGSKA (reference sequence). Between the trimmed V and J ends, which lost 4 bases and 1 base, there was a span of 11 bases. This CDR3 region has 13 residues.